The 26 T cell receptor beta chains below all came from one sample that was sequenced in a study of blood T cell repertoires in COVID-19. Profiling relied on immunoSEQ multiplex PCR, and the TCRdb table lists in-frame clones only, not all of them. Among 300,000 to 450,000 clones listed, roughly 90% were seen once. What was sequenced was PBMCs or T cells enriched from blood (not recorded which). These receptors were taken from a woman in her twenties or thirties who had been exposed to COVID-19.

V usage is TRBV28 and J usage is TRBJ2-7, with 8 bases matching TRBD1. V shed 5 bases, J shed 3 bases, and the junction held 6 bases outside the gene matches. CDR1 MDHEN and CDR2 SYDVKM come from the germline V gene. The CDR3 sequence is 14 residues long. This CDR3 is CASSRNDRGYEQYF. In nucleotides, the CDR3 is TGTGCCAGCAGTCGCAACGACAGGGGCTACGAGCAGTACTTC.

The chain links TRBV9 to TRBJ2-5; TRBD2 might be the D (5 bases). V lost 2 bases to trimming and J lost 5 bases, with 10 bases between them. This CDR3 comprises 13 residues. Germline CDR1 SGDLS, CDR2 YYNGEE. The CDR3 coding sequence is TGTGCCAGCAGCGTTGCGGGTACGGAGACCCAGTACTTC. Residues: CASSVAGTETQYF.

The genes are TRBV28 and TRBJ2-3; no reliable D call. The CDR3 runs to 14 residues. CDR1 MDHEN and CDR2 SYDVKM come from the germline V gene. V was shortened by 2 bases and J by 1 base, with 7 bases between the two germline ends. The chain's CDR3 is CASSLPQGTDTQYF. In DNA form, the CDR3 reads TGTGCCAGCAGTTTACCTCAGGGCACAGATACGCAGTATTTT.

The rearrangement uses TRBV6-5 and TRBJ1-4; D is perhaps TRBD1 (5 bases). The ends were cut back, 8 bases at V and 4 bases at J, with 11 bases in the middle. The germline gives CDR1 MNHEY, CDR2 SVGAGI. The CDR3 runs 13 residues. The CDR3 DNA reads as TGTGCCAGCCGGGGGTGGGTTAATGAAAAACTGTTTTTT. As protein: CASRGWVNEKLFF.

This clone was seen just once. The chain carries TRBV20-1 and TRBJ1-5; no reliable D call. V was trimmed by 5 bases and J by 11 bases, leaving 13 bases between them. Germline lookup yields CDR1 DFQATT and CDR2 SNEGSKA (reference sequence). The CDR3 length is 11 residues. As DNA, the CDR3 is TGCAGTGCTGTAACCGGGTTTGCCCAGCATTTT. This gives the protein CSAVTGFAQHF.

This sequence joins TRBV2 and TRBJ1-1; a possible D gene is TRBD1 (5 bases). Per germline, CDR1 SNHLY and CDR2 FYNNEI. Trimming took 8 bases from V and 1 from J, leaving 8 bases between them. The CDR3 spans 12 residues. The CDR3 spells CASHRPNTEAFF. The CDR3 DNA sequence: TGTGCCAGCCACAGGCCGAACACTGAAGCTTTCTTT. The full variable domain, its missing parts supplied by reference TRBV2 and TRBJ1-1, is EPEVTQTPSHQVTQMGQEVILRCVPISNHLYFYWYRQILGQKVEFLVSFYNNEISEKSEIFDDQFSVERPDGSNFTLKIRSTKLEDSAMYFCASHRPNTEAFFGQGTRLTVV.

The V gene is TRBV29-1, the J gene TRBJ2-2, with 8 bases fitting TRBD1. The CDR3 loop spans 13 amino acids. After removal of 5 bases from V and 5 bases from J, the junction contained 4 bases not matched to a gene. Germline V gives CDR1 SQVTM, CDR2 ANQGSEA. In DNA, the CDR3 is TGCAGCGTTCAAACAGGGGGTACCGGGGAGCTGTTTTTT. It yields the protein CSVQTGGTGELFF.

The rearrangement joins TRBV5-6 to TRBJ2-7, with D maybe TRBD1 (6 bases). The CDR3 extends over 14 amino acids. In germline, CDR1 is SGHDT, CDR2 YYEEEE. Trimming removed 5 bases from V and 6 bases from J, with 18 bases in between. CDR3 sequence reads: CASRPGAPLSEQYF. CDR3 DNA sequence: TGTGCCAGCAGGCCAGGGGCCCCTCTGAGCGAGCAGTACTTC. Drawing the rest from reference TRBV5-6 and TRBJ2-7, the complete variable domain is DAGVTQSPTHLIKTRGQQVTLRCSPKSGHDTVSWYQQALGQGPQFIFQYYEEEERQRGNFPDRFSGHQFPNYSSELNVNALLLGDSALYLCASRPGAPLSEQYFGPGTRLTVT.

The chain recombines TRBV30 with TRBJ1-3, with D perhaps matching TRBD1 (5 bases). The V gene's germline CDR1 is GTSNPN and CDR2 SVGIG (reference sequence). V lost 2 bases, J lost 3 bases, and 14 bases lay in between. This CDR3 is 15 amino acids long. The CDR3 sequence: CAWSTTAGYGNTIYF. Written as DNA, the CDR3 is TGTGCCTGGAGTACTACCGCAGGGTATGGAAACACCATATATTTT.

The chain recombines TRBV28 with TRBJ1-2; the D is unclear. This CDR3 contains 12 residues. Germline CDR1 MDHEN, CDR2 SYDVKM. Trimming removed 10 bases at V and 2 bases at J, with 11 bases between. Here the CDR3 DNA reads TGTGCCATCTCGAGGGTGAACTATGGCTACACCTTC. Protein: CAISRVNYGYTF.

Note on this clone: Other DNA sequences in the sample encode the same CDR3. The chain recombines TRBV5-1 with TRBJ2-3; D is unresolved. V dropped 0 bases and J dropped 1 base, with 6 bases sitting between them. Germline V gene data show CDR1 as SGHRS and CDR2 as YFSETQ. The CDR3 has 14 amino acids. The CDR3 DNA reads as TGCGCCAGCAGCTTGGGCGGCCGCACAGATACGCAGTATTTT. Encoded protein: CASSLGGRTDTQYF.

The rearrangement links TRBV10-1 to TRBJ1-4; no clear D. The germline CDR1 and CDR2 sequences are WNHNN and SYGVQD (reference sequence). Trimming removed 3 bases from V and 0 bases from J, with 14 bases in between. The CDR3 loop spans 17 amino acids. The CDR3 bases are TGCGCCAGCAGTGAATATGGAAAGGGAGCAACTAATGAAAAACTGTTTTTT. Translated, it gives CASSEYGKGATNEKLFF.

The chain uses TRBV3-1 (or the pseudogene TRBV3-2) and TRBJ2-7, with 9 bases fitting TRBD1. The V and J ends lost 5 bases and 6 bases, in that order; junction bases with no gene match: 11. Germline V CDR1 and CDR2: LGHDT, YNNKEL (reference sequence). CDR3 size: 15 residues. DNA for the CDR3: TGTGCCAGCAGCGGTGCCGGGACAGGGTTAATCGAGCAGTACTTC. It codes for CASSGAGTGLIEQYF.

The genes are TRBV12-5 and TRBJ1-1; D remains unclear. Germline V CDR1 and CDR2: LGHNT, FRNRAP. The CDR3 has 17 amino acids. Trimming removed 0 bases at V and 7 bases at J, with 21 bases between. The CDR3 DNA reads as TGTGCTAGTGGTTTGGTAACCCCCCCCAGGCTCCGGTATGAAGCTTTCTTT. Translated: CASGLVTPPRLRYEAFF.

This clone appeared a single time. The chain is built from TRBV28 and TRBJ2-3; TRBD2 agrees at 12 bases. The CDR3 totals 15 residues. V lost 5 bases to trimming and J lost 3 bases; unmatched junction nucleotides: 3. Germline CDR1 MDHEN, CDR2 SYDVKM. The CDR3 DNA is TGTGCCAGCAGTCCGACTAGCGGGAGTACAGATACGCAGTATTTT. Translating it yields CASSPTSGSTDTQYF.

The chain has TRBV6-6 and TRBJ2-2; TRBD1 aligns across 9 bases. Germline CDR1 reads MNHNY; CDR2 reads SVGAGI (reference sequence). V trimming: 7 bases; J trimming: 1 base; junction bases outside the gene matches: 7. This CDR3 comprises 16 residues. The CDR3 sequence: CASNNRDRENTGELFF. The CDR3 bases are TGTGCCAGCAACAACCGGGACAGGGAGAACACCGGGGAGCTGTTTTTT.

The chain joins TRBV7-6 to TRBJ2-7; TRBD2 agrees at 11 bases. Unmatched junction bases numbered 11, after V lost 3 bases and J lost 7 bases. Germline V CDR1 and CDR2: SGHVS, FNYEAQ. This CDR3 contains 16 residues. The CDR3 nucleotides read TGTGCCAGCAGCTTGCACGCGACTAGCGGGAAGGGAGAGCAGTACTTC. As protein: CASSLHATSGKGEQYF.

V is TRBV6-5 and J is TRBJ1-3, with TRBD1 as a possible D gene (5 bases). V was pared by 0 bases and J by 7 bases, with 13 bases between. The CDR3 is 15 amino acids. Germline CDR1 MNHEY, CDR2 SVGAGI. CDR3 amino acids: CASSYSTQGLNTIYF. CDR3 DNA: TGTGCCAGCAGTTACTCGACCCAGGGTTTGAACACCATATATTTT.

The rearrangement uses TRBV5-1 and TRBJ2-5; the D gene is possibly TRBD1 (7 bases). This CDR3 is 15 amino acids long. V lost 7 bases to trimming and J lost 0 bases, with 16 bases between them. Germline values: CDR1 SGHRS, CDR2 YFSETQ. CDR3 amino acids: CASSRRGAYQETQYF. In nucleotides, the CDR3 is TGCGCCAGCTCCCGCAGGGGGGCGTACCAAGAGACCCAGTACTTC.

This clone is a singleton in its sample. The CDR3 reads CSFQGGPSADTQYF. DNA of the CDR3: TGCAGCTTCCAGGGAGGGCCCTCGGCAGATACGCAGTATTTT. J is TRBJ2-3 and V is TRBV29-1, with 7 positions matching TRBD2. CDR3 length equals 14 residues. Germline CDR1 reads SQVTM; CDR2 reads ANQGSEA. Trimming took 8 bases from V and 4 from J; bases not matched to a gene: 12.

J is TRBJ2-7 and V is TRBV6-5; 8 positions agree with TRBD1. CDR3 length: 14 amino acids. From germline, CDR1 is MNHEY and CDR2 SVGAGI. J lost 6 bases, V lost 0 bases, and 4 bases had no gene match. In DNA, the CDR3 is TGTGCCAGCAGTTACTCAGAGGACAGGGTCGAGCAGTACTTC. The encoded protein is CASSYSEDRVEQYF.

The chain combines TRBV27 with TRBJ1-2; possibly TRBD1 for D (6 bases). Germline CDR1 reads MNHEY; CDR2 reads SMNVEV (reference sequence). The CDR3 is 13 residues long. V gave up 5 bases and J gave up 4 bases, with 11 bases separating them. CDR3 DNA: TGTGCCAGCAGTCCCCGACAGGCCTATGGCTACACCTTC. This translates into CASSPRQAYGYTF.

The V and J genes are TRBV18 and TRBJ2-1, with TRBD1 identical over 8 bases. This CDR3 spans 16 amino acids. Per germline, CDR1 KGHSH and CDR2 LQKENI. J gave up 6 bases and V 1 base, and 8 bases lay outside the gene matches. The chain's CDR3 is CASSPRTGLNFNEQFF. Here the CDR3 DNA reads TGTGCCAGCTCACCACGGACAGGGTTGAACTTCAATGAGCAGTTCTTC.

The chain uses TRBV20-1 and TRBJ2-5, with 12 bases fitting TRBD1. The CDR3 is 16 amino acids. The J segment lost 7 bases and the V segment lost 3 bases, leaving 12 bases of the junction unmatched. Germline CDR1 is DFQATT and CDR2 is SNEGSKA (reference sequence). The CDR3 is CSASRPGTGGAGTQYF. CDR3 nucleotides: TGCAGTGCTAGTCGTCCCGGGACAGGGGGCGCGGGGACCCAGTACTTC.

The chain combines TRBV6-4 with TRBJ2-3, with 7 positions matching TRBD1. Germline CDR1 is MRHNA and CDR2 is SNTAGT. V shed 1 base, J shed 5 bases, and the junction held 3 bases outside the gene matches. The CDR3 runs 14 residues. The CDR3 coding sequence is TGTGCCAGCAGTGACTTAGGGGGCGGAGATACGCAGTATTTT. This sequence encodes CASSDLGGGDTQYF.

This chain links TRBV7-2 with TRBJ1-6; D unclear. CDR3 length equals 16 residues. V was shortened by 5 bases and J by 3 bases, with 14 bases between the two germline ends. The V gene's germline CDR1 is SGHTA and CDR2 FQGNSA. The CDR3 reads CASSPVLGSYNSPLHF. CDR3 bases: TGTGCCAGCAGCCCGGTACTGGGCAGCTATAATTCACCCCTCCACTTT.